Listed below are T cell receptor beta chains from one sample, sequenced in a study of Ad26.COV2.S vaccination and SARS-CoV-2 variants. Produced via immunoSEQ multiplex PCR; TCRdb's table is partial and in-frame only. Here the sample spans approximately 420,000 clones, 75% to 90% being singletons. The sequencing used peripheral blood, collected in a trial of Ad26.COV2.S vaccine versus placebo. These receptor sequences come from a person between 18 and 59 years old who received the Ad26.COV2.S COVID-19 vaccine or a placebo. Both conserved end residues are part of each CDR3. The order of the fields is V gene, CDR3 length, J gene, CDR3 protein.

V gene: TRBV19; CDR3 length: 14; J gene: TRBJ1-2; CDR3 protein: CASSPLLVNYGYTF
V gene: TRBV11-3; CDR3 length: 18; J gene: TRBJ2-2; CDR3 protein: CASSLDQEGSENTGELFF
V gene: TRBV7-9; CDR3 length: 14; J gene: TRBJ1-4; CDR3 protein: CASSLESGHEKLFF
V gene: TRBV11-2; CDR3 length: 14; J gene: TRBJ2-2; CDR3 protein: CASSPRVLTGELFF
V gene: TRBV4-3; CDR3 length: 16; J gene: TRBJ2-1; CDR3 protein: CASSQDWASGAYQQFF
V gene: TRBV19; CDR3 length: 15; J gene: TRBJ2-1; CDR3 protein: CASSPGTYPYNEQFF
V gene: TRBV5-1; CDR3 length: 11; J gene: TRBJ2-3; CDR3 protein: CASSPGDTQYF
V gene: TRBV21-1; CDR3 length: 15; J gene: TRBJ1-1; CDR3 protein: CASSFPGRGANGPFF
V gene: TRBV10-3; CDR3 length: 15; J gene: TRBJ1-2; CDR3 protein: CAISVGTGGNYGYTF
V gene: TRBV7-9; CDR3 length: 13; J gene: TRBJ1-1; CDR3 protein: CASSPPVGPEAFF
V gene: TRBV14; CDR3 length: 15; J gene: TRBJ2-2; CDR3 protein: CASSQDSLTTGELFF
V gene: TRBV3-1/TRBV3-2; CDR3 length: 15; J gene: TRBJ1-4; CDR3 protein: CASSRTAQTNEKLFF
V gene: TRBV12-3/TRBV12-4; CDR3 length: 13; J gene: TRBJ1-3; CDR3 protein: CASRDPAGNTIYF
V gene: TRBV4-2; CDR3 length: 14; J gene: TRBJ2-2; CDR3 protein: CASSQDPVSGELFF
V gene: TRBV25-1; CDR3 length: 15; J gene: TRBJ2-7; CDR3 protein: CASSAQGRAPYEQYF
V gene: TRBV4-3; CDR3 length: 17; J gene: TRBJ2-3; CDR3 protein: CASSQERVGGSTDTQYF
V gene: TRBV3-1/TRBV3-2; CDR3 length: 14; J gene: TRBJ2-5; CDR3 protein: CASSQEAGYETQYF
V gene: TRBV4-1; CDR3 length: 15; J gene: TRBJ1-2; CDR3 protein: CASSQETGRAYGYTF
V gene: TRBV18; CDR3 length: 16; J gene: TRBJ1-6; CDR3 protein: CASSLNKPGTNSPLHF
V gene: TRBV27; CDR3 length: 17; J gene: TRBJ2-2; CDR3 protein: CASSHDWDSKRSGELFF
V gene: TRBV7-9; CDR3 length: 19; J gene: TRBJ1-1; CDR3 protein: CASSPIPRIARARWTEAFF
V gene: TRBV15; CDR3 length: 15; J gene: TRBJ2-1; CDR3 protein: CATSRGRDSYNEQFF
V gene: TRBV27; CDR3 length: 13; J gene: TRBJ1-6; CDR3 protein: CASSSLGVSPLHF
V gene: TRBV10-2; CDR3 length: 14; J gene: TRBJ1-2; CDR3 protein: CASSETPTAGGYTF
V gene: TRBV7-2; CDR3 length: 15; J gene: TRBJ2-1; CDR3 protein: CASSLAGGSHNEQFF
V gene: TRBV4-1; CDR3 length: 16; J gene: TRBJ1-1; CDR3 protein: CASSQEGGRTPAEAFF
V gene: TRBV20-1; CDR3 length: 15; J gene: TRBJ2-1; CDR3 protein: CSASYRRGGHNEQFF
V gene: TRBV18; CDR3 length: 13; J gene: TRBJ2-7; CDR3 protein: CASSSGQGGEQYF
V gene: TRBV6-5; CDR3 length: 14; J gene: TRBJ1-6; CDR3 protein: CASSYNFFASPLHF
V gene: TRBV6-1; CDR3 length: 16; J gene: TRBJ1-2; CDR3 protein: CASSGGLEAFNYGYTF
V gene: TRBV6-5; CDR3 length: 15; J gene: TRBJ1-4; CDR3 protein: CASRILGAPNEKLFF
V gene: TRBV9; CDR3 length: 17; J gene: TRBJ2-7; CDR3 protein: CASSVSVLGVGSNEQYF
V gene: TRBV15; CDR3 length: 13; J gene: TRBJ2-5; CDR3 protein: CATSREVGETQYF
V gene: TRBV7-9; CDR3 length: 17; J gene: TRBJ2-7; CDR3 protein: CASSLAFVAGGRNEQYF
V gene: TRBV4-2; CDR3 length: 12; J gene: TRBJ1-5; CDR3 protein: CASSLDGQPQHF
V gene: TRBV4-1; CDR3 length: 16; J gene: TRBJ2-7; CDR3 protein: CASSRGLPGGSYEQYF
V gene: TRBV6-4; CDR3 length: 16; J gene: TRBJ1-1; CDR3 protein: CASSDSKPYMNTEAFF
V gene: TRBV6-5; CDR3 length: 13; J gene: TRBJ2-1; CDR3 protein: CAGSSEAGNEQFF
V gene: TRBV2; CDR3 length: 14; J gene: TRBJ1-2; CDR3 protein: CASSAEELSYGYTF
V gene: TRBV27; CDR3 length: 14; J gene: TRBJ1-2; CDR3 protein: CASSPGTGRNGYTF
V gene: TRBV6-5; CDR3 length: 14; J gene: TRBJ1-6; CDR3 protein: CASSQGREKGALHF
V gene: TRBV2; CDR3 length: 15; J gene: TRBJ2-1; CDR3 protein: CASDPQGLNYNEQFF
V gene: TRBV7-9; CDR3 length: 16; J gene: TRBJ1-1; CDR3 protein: CASSLRTGLMNTEAFF
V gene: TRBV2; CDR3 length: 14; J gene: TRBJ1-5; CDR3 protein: CASRGRFSNQPQHF
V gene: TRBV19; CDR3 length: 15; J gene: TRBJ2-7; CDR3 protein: CASRGTGEKGYEQYF
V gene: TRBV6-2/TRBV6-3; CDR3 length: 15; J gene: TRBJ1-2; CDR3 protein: CASSPGTGGAYGYTF
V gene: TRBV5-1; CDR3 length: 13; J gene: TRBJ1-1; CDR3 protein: CASSLQGSAEAFF
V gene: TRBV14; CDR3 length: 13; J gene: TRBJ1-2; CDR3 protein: CASSQEARAGYTF
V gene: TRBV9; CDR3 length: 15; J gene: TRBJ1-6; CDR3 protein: CASSDHRNENSPLHF
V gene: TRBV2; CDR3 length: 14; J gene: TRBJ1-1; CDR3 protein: CASRGGRQNTEAFF
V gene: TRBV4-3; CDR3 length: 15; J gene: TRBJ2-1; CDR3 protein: CASSQARRIVDEQFF
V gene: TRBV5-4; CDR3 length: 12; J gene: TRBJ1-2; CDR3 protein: CASRHSTYGYTF
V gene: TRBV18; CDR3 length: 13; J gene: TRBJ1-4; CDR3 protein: CASSPGGDEKLFF